This is a list of T cell receptor beta chains from one sample in a study of blood T cell repertoires in COVID-19. Repertoires were generated with immunoSEQ multiplex PCR, while TCRdb's copy carries only in-frame clones and drops some. The sample shows over 90,000 clones, 75% to 95% of them seen only once. The sequencing sample was made of peripheral blood. The origin of the receptors is a man aged 18-30 years with acute or convalescent COVID-19. Each CDR3 is given with its conserved first and last residue.

>TRBV19|TRBJ1-2
CASSTGQLQDGYTF
>TRBV6-5|TRBJ1-6
CASAGSNSPLHF
>TRBV3-1/TRBV3-2|TRBJ2-2
CASSQDGWGGRSSGELFF
>TRBV5-6|TRBJ2-1
CASSFQASYNEQFF
>TRBV2|TRBJ1-2
CASSEADFFTGTATNYGYTF
>TRBV5-1|TRBJ2-3
CASSFRVPFTDTQYF
>TRBV4-1|TRBJ1-4
CASSQDIPGAGERGKLFF
>TRBV10-3|TRBJ1-6
CAISGQLGAREVSPLHF
>TRBV18|TRBJ2-5
CASSDFFQGQETQYF
>TRBV7-2|TRBJ2-7
CASSRRQGPPYEQYF
>TRBV11-2|TRBJ2-7
CASSSIAGRYEQYF
>TRBV4-2|TRBJ2-7
CASSQDIGTSGTYEQYF
>TRBV27|TRBJ1-5
CASSKNRGPDQPQHF
>TRBV15|TRBJ2-7
CATSGPAPTTTYEQYF
>TRBV30|TRBJ1-1
CAWSVTGLNTEAFF
>TRBV6-1|TRBJ1-5
CASSVSGGQYKQPQHF
>TRBV11-2|TRBJ2-3
CASSHISGTGSYTQYF
>TRBV9|TRBJ1-3
CASSGRDYTGNTIYF
>TRBV5-6|TRBJ1-5
CASSLEGGYSNQPQHF
>TRBV4-1|TRBJ2-7
CASSRAAGLVYEQYF
>TRBV6-6|TRBJ1-4
CASRPLINEKLFF
>TRBV5-1|TRBJ2-7
CASSFDRSYEQYF
>TRBV5-6|TRBJ2-7
CASSTPGTGGGEQYF
>TRBV2|TRBJ1-2
CASTRNMDRMGRAADYTF
>TRBV6-5|TRBJ2-1
CASSLGGQSYNEQFF
>TRBV7-9|TRBJ1-5
CASSSRGEPQHF
>TRBV5-4|TRBJ2-5
CASSRTGATGGAETQYF
>TRBV6-2/TRBV6-3|TRBJ1-1
CASSYRPHPSTEAFF
>TRBV5-4|TRBJ2-7
CASSPDPSRGYEQYF
>TRBV25-1|TRBJ1-4
CASSYNGRGIFRGEKLFF
>TRBV5-1|TRBJ2-5
CASSSQGAQVGETQYF
>TRBV5-8|TRBJ1-2
CASSRRTGTSGYTF
>TRBV2|TRBJ1-1
CASRPVRVDTEAFF
>TRBV2|TRBJ1-1
CASAFLGQTLEAFF
>TRBV27|TRBJ1-2
CASSLFGTGGGRYYGYTF
>TRBV18|TRBJ1-6
CASSPIQGNSPLHF
>TRBV27|TRBJ2-7
CASRGATHEQYF
>TRBV13|TRBJ1-1
CASSPKPGTGVFF